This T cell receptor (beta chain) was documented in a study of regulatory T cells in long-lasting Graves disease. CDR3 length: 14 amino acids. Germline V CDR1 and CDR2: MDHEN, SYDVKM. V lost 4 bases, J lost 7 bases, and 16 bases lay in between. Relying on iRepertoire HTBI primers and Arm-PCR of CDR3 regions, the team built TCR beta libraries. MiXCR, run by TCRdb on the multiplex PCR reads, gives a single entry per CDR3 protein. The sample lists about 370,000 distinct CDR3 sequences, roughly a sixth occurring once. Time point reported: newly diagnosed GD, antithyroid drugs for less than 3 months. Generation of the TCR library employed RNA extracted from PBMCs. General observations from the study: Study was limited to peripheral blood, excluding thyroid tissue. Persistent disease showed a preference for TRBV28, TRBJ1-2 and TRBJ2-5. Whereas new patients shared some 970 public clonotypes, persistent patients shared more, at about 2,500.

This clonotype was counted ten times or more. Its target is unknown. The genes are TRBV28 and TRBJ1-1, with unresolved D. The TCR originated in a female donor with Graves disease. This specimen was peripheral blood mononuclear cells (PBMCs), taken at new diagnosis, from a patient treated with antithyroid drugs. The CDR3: CASSSWTSGYEAFF. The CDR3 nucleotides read TGTGCCAGCAGTTCTTGGACTAGCGGTTATGAAGCTTTCTTT. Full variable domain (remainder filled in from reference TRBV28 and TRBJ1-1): DVKVTQSSRYLVKRTGEKVFLECVQDMDHENMFWYRQDPGLGLRLIYFSYDVKMKEKGDIPEGYSVSREKKERFSLILESASTNQTSMYLCASSSWTSGYEAFFGQGTRLTVV.